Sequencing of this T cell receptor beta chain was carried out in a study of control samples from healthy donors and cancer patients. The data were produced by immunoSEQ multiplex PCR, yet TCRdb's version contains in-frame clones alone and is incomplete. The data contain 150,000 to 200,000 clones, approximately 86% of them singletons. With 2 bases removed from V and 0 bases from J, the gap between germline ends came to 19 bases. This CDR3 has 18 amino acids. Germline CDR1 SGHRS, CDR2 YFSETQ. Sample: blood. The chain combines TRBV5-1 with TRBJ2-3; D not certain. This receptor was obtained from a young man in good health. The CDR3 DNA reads TGCGCCAGCAGCTTTAGGCCCCCGGAGCGAGACAGCACAGATACGCAGTATTTT. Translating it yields CASSFRPPERDSTDTQYF.